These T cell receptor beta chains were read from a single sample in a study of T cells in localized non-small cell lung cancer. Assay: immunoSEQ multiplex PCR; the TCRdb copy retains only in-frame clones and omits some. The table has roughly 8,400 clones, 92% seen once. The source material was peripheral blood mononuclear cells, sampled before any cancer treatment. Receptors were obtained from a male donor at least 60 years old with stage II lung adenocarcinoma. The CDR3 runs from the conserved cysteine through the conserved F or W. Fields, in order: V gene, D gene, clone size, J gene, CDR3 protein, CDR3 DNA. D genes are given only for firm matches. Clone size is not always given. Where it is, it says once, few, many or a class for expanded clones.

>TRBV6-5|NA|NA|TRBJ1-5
CASSYSVRSGQPQHF
TGTGCCAGCAGTTACTCTGTGAGGTCCGGTCAGCCCCAGCATTTT
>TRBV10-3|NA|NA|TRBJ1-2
CAISDLNSPGRF
TGTGCCATCAGTGACCTCAACAGCCCCGGGCGCTTC
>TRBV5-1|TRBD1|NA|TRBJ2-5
CASSFGQGATETQYF
TGCGCCAGCAGCTTCGGTCAGGGGGCCACCGAGACCCAGTACTTC
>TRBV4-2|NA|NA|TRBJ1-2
CASSQDGETNYGYTF
TGTGCCAGCAGCCAAGATGGGGAGACTAACTATGGCTACACCTTC
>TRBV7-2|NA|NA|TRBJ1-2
CASSLMQVYGYTF
TGTGCCAGCAGCTTAATGCAGGTCTATGGCTACACCTTC
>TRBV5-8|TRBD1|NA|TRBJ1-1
CASSSRQGGTFF
TGTGCCAGCAGCTCTCGACAGGGAGGAACTTTCTTT
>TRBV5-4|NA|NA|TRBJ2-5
CASSLEETQYF
TGTGCCAGCAGCCTCGAAGAGACCCAGTACTTC
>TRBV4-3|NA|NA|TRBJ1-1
CASSHVLGRGAFF
TGCGCCAGCAGCCACGTCTTAGGGAGGGGGGCTTTCTTT
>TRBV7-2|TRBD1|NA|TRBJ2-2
CASSLRGRIEELFF
TGTGCCAGCAGCTTAAGGGGGCGGATCGAGGAGCTGTTTTTT
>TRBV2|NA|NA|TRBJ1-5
CASRVNLYSNQPQHF
TGTGCCAGCAGGGTTAATTTATATAGCAATCAGCCCCAGCATTTT
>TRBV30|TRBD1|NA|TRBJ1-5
CAWGAGQGPSNQPQHF
TGTGCCTGGGGGGCGGGACAGGGCCCGAGCAATCAGCCCCAGCATTTT
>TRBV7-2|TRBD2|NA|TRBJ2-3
CASSYSGGGATDTQYF
TGTGCCAGCAGTTATAGCGGCGGGGGGGCCACAGATACGCAGTATTTT
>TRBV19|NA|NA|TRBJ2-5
CASSVRPEETQYF
TGTGCCAGTAGTGTCAGGCCCGAGGAGACCCAGTACTTC
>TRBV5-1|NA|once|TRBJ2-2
CASSLVPAVGALITGELFF
TGCGCCAGCAGCTTGGTTCCCGCGGTCGGGGCGCTTATCACCGGGGAGCTGTTTTTT
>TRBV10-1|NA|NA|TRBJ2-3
CASSERGSDTQYF
TGCGCCAGCAGTGAAAGGGGTTCAGATACGCAGTATTTT
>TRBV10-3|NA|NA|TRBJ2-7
CAISEGQGWYEQYF
TGTGCCATCAGTGAGGGGCAGGGATGGTACGAGCAGTACTTC
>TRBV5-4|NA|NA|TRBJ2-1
CASSLPGGPPNEQFF
TGTGCCAGCAGCTTGCCGGGGGGCCCCCCCAATGAGCAGTTCTTC
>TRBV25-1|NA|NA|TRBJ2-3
CASSETGFTDTQYF
TGTGCCAGCAGTGAAACAGGCTTCACAGATACGCAGTATTTT
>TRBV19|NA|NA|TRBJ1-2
CATNRRGTMAYTF
TGTGCCACCAACCGGAGGGGAACTATGGCCTACACCTTC
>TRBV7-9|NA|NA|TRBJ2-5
CASRFGARETQYF
TGTGCCAGCAGGTTCGGTGCTCGGGAGACCCAGTACTTC
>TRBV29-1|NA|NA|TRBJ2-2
CSVVATGELFF
TGCAGCGTTGTGGCCACCGGGGAGCTGTTTTTT
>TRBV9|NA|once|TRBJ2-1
CASSPRVDRNEQFF
TGTGCCAGCAGCCCTCGAGTTGACAGGAATGAGCAGTTCTTC
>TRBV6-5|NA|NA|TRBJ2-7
CASTPGVSYEQYF
TGTGCCAGCACCCCAGGGGTTTCCTACGAGCAGTACTTC
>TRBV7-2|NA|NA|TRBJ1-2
CASSLGFGREAYGYTF
TGTGCCAGCAGCTTAGGTTTTGGCAGGGAGGCTTATGGCTACACCTTC
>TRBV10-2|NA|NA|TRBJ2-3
CATRTLSTDTQYF
TGCGCCACCCGGACGCTATCCACAGATACGCAGTATTTT
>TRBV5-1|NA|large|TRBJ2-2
CASHRPDSGDTGELFF
TGCGCCAGCCATCGACCGGACAGCGGAGACACCGGGGAGCTGTTTTTT
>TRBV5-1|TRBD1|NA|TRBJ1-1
CASSLEGARAEAFF
TGCGCCAGCAGCTTGGAGGGGGCCAGGGCTGAAGCTTTCTTT
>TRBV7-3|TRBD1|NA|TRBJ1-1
CASSQTGGTEAFF
TGTGCCAGCAGCCAAACAGGGGGCACTGAAGCTTTCTTT
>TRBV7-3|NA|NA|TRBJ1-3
CASSRSGGSGNTIYF
TGTGCCAGCAGCCGCTCTGGTGGCTCTGGAAACACCATATATTTT
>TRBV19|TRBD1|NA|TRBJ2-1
CASSDLRDRYNEQFF
TGTGCCAGTAGCGACCTCCGGGACAGATACAATGAGCAGTTCTTC
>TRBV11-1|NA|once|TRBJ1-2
CASSFGGGFYGYTF
TGTGCCAGCAGCTTCGGAGGAGGTTTCTATGGCTACACCTTC
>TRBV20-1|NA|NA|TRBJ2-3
CSATQADTQYF
TGCAGTGCTACCCAGGCGGATACGCAGTATTTT
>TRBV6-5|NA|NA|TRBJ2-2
CASSYDGGPNTGELFF
TGTGCCAGCAGTTACGATGGGGGGCCGAACACCGGGGAGCTGTTTTTT
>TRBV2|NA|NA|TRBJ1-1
CASIRITEAFF
TGTGCCAGCATTCGAATCACTGAAGCTTTCTTT
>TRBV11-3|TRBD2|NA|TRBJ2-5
CASSVSSGGARETQYF
TGTGCCAGCAGCGTGTCTAGCGGGGGGGCGCGGGAGACCCAGTACTTC
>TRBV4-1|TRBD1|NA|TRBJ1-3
CASSRVGTDSGNTIYF
TGCGCCAGCAGTCGTGTGGGGACAGACTCTGGAAACACCATATATTTT